This T cell receptor (beta chain) stems from a study of cytomegalovirus exposure and HLA in healthy donors. Points from the study as a whole: The classifier, whose performance was assessed in both the original and validation cohorts, reportedly diagnosed cytomegalovirus status with high specificity and sensitivity. Prior analysis indicated that the majority of TCR beta V segments exhibited productivity approximately 87% or approximately 30% of the time.

The PCR used 60 Vbeta and 13 Jbeta primers. Assay: immunoSEQ multiplex PCR; the TCRdb copy retains only in-frame clones and omits some. The table records around 90,000 clones, roughly three quarters of them present only once. This CDR3 comprises 15 residues. Looked up from germline, CDR1 is SGHNT and CDR2 is YYREEE (reference sequence). V dropped 4 bases and J dropped 4; count of bases not matched to a gene: 8. As regards this clone: The antigen remains unidentified.

Input material: PBMCs. This receptor was obtained from a male donor in good health and CMV-seropositive. The chain links TRBV5-4 to TRBJ2-5; 9 bases are a match to TRBD1. In DNA form, the CDR3 reads TGTGCCAGCAGCCCGACAGGGGGGGTCTTAGAGACCCAGTACTTC. This encodes CASSPTGGVLETQYF.